Listed below are T cell receptor beta chains from one sample, sequenced in a study of T cells in Graves' hyperthyroidism and ophthalmopathy. One entry per CDR3 protein, called by TCRdb with MiXCR from the multiplex PCR reads. Counted here are hundreds of thousands of distinct CDR3 sequences, about 15% occurring once; the ten biggest clones make up about 5.8%. Source material: blood. Every receptor here comes from a woman in her twenties or thirties with Graves' hyperthyroidism that later progressed to Graves' ophthalmopathy. CDR3s include the opening cysteine and the closing phenylalanine or tryptophan. The order of the fields is D gene, J gene, V gene, clone size, CDR3 protein, CDR3 DNA. D genes are given only for firm matches. The size entry is marked missing in some rows and otherwise reads once, few, many or a size class.

- | TRBJ1-5 | TRBV12-3/TRBV12-4 | - | CASSLTQQGGQPQHF | TGTGCCAGCAGTTTGACCCAACAGGGCGGTCAGCCCCAGCATTTT
- | TRBJ2-7 | TRBV7-6 | - | CASSLGQGGDEQYF | TGTGCCAGCAGCTTAGGGCAGGGTGGGGACGAGCAGTACTTC
- | TRBJ1-2 | TRBV9 | many | CASSATMIYGYTF | TGTGCCAGCAGTGCTACTATGATCTATGGCTACACCTTC
- | TRBJ2-1 | TRBV27 | many | CASTKGGSYNEQFF | TGTGCCAGCACGAAGGGCGGCTCCTACAATGAGCAGTTCTTC
TRBD2 | TRBJ2-2 | TRBV2 | many | CASGDSLAEANTGELFF | TGTGCCAGCGGGGATAGTCTAGCGGAGGCGAACACCGGGGAGCTGTTTTTT
TRBD2 | TRBJ2-2 | TRBV7-9 | - | CASSSRLAGGRGTGELFF | TGTGCCAGCAGCTCGAGACTAGCGGGAGGACGGGGCACCGGGGAGCTGTTTTTT
- | TRBJ1-5 | TRBV6-9 | many | CASKQNSNQPQHF | TGTGCCAGCAAACAGAATAGCAATCAGCCCCAGCATTTT
- | TRBJ1-1 | TRBV6-1 | few | CASVLALGKAEAFF | TGTGCCAGCGTCCTTGCCTTGGGGAAGGCTGAAGCTTTCTTT
- | TRBJ1-1 | TRBV4-1 | few | CASSQGLDLNTEAFF | TGCGCCAGCAGCCAAGGGTTGGACTTGAACACTGAAGCTTTCTTT
TRBD1 | TRBJ2-1 | TRBV29-1 | many | CSVGPGQGAVDEQFF | TGCAGCGTCGGACCGGGACAGGGGGCAGTCGATGAGCAGTTCTTC
- | TRBJ1-5 | TRBV10-3 | many | CAISETQGSQPQHF | TGTGCCATCAGTGAGACGCAGGGCTCCCAGCCCCAGCATTTT
- | TRBJ1-1 | TRBV6-1 | - | CASRAGLSTEAFF | TGTGCCAGCAGAGCGGGACTGAGCACTGAAGCTTTCTTT
TRBD1 | TRBJ2-7 | TRBV19 | few | CASSTTRDSYEQYF | TGTGCCAGTAGTACAACCCGGGACAGCTACGAGCAGTACTTC
TRBD1 | TRBJ1-6 | TRBV4-3 | many | CASSQNSGTGYSPLHF | TGCGCCAGCAGCCAAAATTCCGGGACAGGGTACTCACCCCTCCACTTT
TRBD2 | TRBJ2-6 | TRBV6-2/TRBV6-3 | many | CASCLAGFSGANVLTF | TGTGCCAGCTGTCTAGCGGGGTTCTCTGGGGCCAACGTCCTGACTTTC
- | TRBJ1-6 | TRBV6-2/TRBV6-3 | once | CASSYLDRSDSPLHF | TGTGCCAGCAGTTACCTTGACAGGTCCGATTCACCCCTCCACTTT
- | TRBJ2-1 | TRBV6-1 | - | CASAPPRLPSYNEQFF | TGTGCCAGCGCTCCTCCGAGACTACCCTCCTACAATGAGCAGTTCTTC
TRBD1 | TRBJ2-6 | TRBV10-3 | many | CAISERQGQFFGANVLTF | TGTGCCATCAGTGAAAGACAGGGTCAGTTTTTTGGGGCCAACGTCCTGACTTTC
- | TRBJ2-3 | TRBV11-2 | many | CASSRGSVTDTQYF | TGTGCCAGCAGCCGAGGTTCCGTTACAGATACGCAGTATTTT
- | TRBJ2-2 | TRBV12-3/TRBV12-4 | - | CASSFLWDAGELFF | TGTGCCAGCAGTTTCTTGTGGGACGCCGGGGAGCTGTTTTTT
- | TRBJ1-2 | TRBV18 | few | CASSPKGKDYGYTF | TGTGCCAGCTCACCAAAGGGAAAGGACTATGGCTACACCTTC
- | TRBJ2-7 | TRBV19 | many | CASSIFSAGETYEQYF | TGTGCCAGTAGTATCTTCTCGGCCGGGGAGACCTACGAGCAGTACTTC
- | TRBJ1-3 | TRBV10-3 | - | CAISESVLTRNTIYF | TGTGCCATCAGTGAGTCGGTCCTAACGAGAAACACCATATATTTT
TRBD1 | TRBJ1-1 | TRBV7-2 | many | CASSKLQGGGTEAFF | TGTGCCAGCAGCAAACTACAGGGGGGAGGGACTGAAGCTTTCTTT
- | TRBJ2-2 | TRBV28 | - | CASKRDGSNTGELFF | TGTGCCAGTAAACGGGACGGCTCGAACACCGGGGAGCTGTTTTTT
- | TRBJ1-5 | TRBV7-9 | many | CASSLQGDQPQHF | TGTGCCAGCAGCCTACAAGGGGATCAGCCCCAGCATTTT
TRBD1 | TRBJ1-4 | TRBV27 | - | CASRAGGEKLFF | TGTGCCAGCAGGGCAGGGGGTGAAAAACTGTTTTTT
TRBD2 | TRBJ2-2 | TRBV15 | - | CATSSSGRDTGELFF | TGTGCCACCAGCAGCAGCGGGAGAGACACCGGGGAGCTGTTTTTT
TRBD1 | TRBJ2-7 | TRBV4-1 | few | CASSHDPGQNYEQYF | TGCGCCAGCAGCCATGACCCGGGACAGAACTACGAGCAGTACTTC
- | TRBJ2-7 | TRBV7-8 | - | CASSLANTAYEQYF | TGTGCCAGCAGCTTAGCTAATACAGCCTACGAGCAGTACTTC
- | TRBJ2-3 | TRBV7-2 | many | CASSLQISSTDTQYF | TGTGCCAGCAGCCTACAGATCTCAAGCACAGATACGCAGTATTTT
TRBD2 | TRBJ2-1 | TRBV7-9 | many | CASSSGTSGVEQFF | TGTGCCAGCAGCTCCGGGACTAGCGGAGTCGAGCAGTTCTTC
- | TRBJ1-2 | TRBV20-1 | many | CSARDPGQLGGYTF | TGCAGTGCTAGAGATCCTGGACAGCTTGGAGGCTACACCTTC
- | TRBJ2-5 | TRBV11-2 | - | CASSLYEGDETQYF | TGTGCCAGCAGCTTATACGAGGGGGATGAGACCCAGTACTTC
TRBD1 | TRBJ2-1 | TRBV6-1 | many | CASSHSTGVPHNEQFF | TGTGCCAGCAGCCACTCTACAGGGGTCCCCCACAATGAGCAGTTCTTC
- | TRBJ2-4 | TRBV6-5 | few | CASSYSPSPKNIQYF | TGTGCCAGCAGTTACTCCCCGTCCCCCAAAAACATTCAGTACTTC
- | TRBJ2-7 | TRBV19 | many | CASRNRGSYEQYF | TGTGCCAGTAGGAATAGGGGAAGCTACGAGCAGTACTTC
- | TRBJ1-5 | TRBV19 | - | CASRTAEGSASNQPQHF | TGTGCCAGTCGTACGGCGGAGGGGTCTGCGAGCAATCAGCCCCAGCATTTT
- | TRBJ1-5 | TRBV6-1 | many | CASRLDGLSNQPQHF | TGTGCCAGCAGATTAGACGGACTTAGCAATCAGCCCCAGCATTTT
TRBD1 | TRBJ1-5 | TRBV6-2/TRBV6-3 | few | CASSYWVGQGLKSNQPQHF | TGTGCCAGCAGTTACTGGGTGGGACAGGGCCTGAAAAGCAATCAGCCCCAGCATTTT
- | TRBJ1-5 | TRBV30 | many | CAWSQGAGNQPQHF | TGTGCCTGGAGTCAAGGGGCGGGCAATCAGCCCCAGCATTTT
TRBD1 | TRBJ2-2 | TRBV7-7 | many | CASSPGTGKADTGELFF | TGTGCTAGCAGCCCGGGGACAGGGAAGGCAGACACCGGGGAGCTGTTTTTT
TRBD1 | TRBJ2-1 | TRBV24-1 | - | CATSETGQGAYNEQFF | TGTGCCACCAGTGAGACGGGACAGGGAGCCTACAATGAGCAGTTCTTC
- | TRBJ1-1 | TRBV24-1 | few | CATSGQWGTEAFF | TGTGCCACCAGTGGACAGTGGGGCACTGAAGCTTTCTTT
- | TRBJ2-7 | TRBV7-2 | - | CASSSRSLAHEQCF | TGTGCCAGCAGCTCCCGTTCGTTGGCCCACGAGCAGTGCTTC
TRBD2 | TRBJ2-1 | TRBV29-1 | - | CSVAGSQREGNEQFF | TGCAGCGTGGCCGGCAGCCAGCGGGAGGGGAATGAGCAGTTCTTC
- | TRBJ2-5 | TRBV19 | many | CASRAVQGVETQYF | TGTGCCAGTAGGGCCGTACAAGGGGTCGAGACCCAGTACTTC
TRBD1 | TRBJ1-1 | TRBV6-1 | many | CASINPQGGPEAFF | TGTGCCAGCATCAACCCTCAGGGGGGACCTGAAGCTTTCTTT
TRBD2 | TRBJ2-1 | TRBV19 | once | CASSPSWTSGRAGEQFF | TGTGCCAGTAGTCCGTCATGGACTAGCGGGAGGGCCGGTGAGCAGTTCTTC
- | TRBJ2-3 | TRBV19 | many | CASSPSTRGTSTDTQYF | TGTGCCAGTAGTCCCTCAACGAGGGGGACTAGCACAGATACGCAGTATTTT